These 10 T cell receptor beta chains were all obtained from the same sample, sequenced in a study of CD8+CD57+ T cells in acquired aplastic anemia. Profiling that covered TCR beta VDJ and CDR3 relied on genomic DNA as its template. TCRdb analysed the reads with MiXCR anew, one entry per CDR3 protein. The sample has tens of thousands of distinct CDR3 sequences, around 82% seen once. Sequenced sample: sorted CD4+, CD8+, or CD8+CD57+ T cells (not recorded which) from PBMCs. The receptors originated from a human donor in good health, serving as a control.

This clonotype was detected many times. V usage is TRBV5-1 and J usage is TRBJ1-4; 8 bases align to TRBD1. Germline V CDR1 and CDR2: SGHRS, YFSETQ. This CDR3 contains 18 residues. V was pared by 7 bases and J by 7 bases, with 21 bases of the junction left unmatched. The chain's CDR3 is CASSLGEPGTGIIEKLFF. The CDR3 nucleotides are TGCGCCAGCTCCTTGGGGGAACCTGGGACAGGTATAATTGAAAAACTGTTTTTT.

This chain uses TRBV29-1 with TRBJ2-6; D may be TRBD1 or TRBD2 (6 bases each). This CDR3 comprises 16 residues. Germline CDR1 is SQVTM and CDR2 is ANQGSEA. V was shortened by 4 bases and J by 0 bases, with 13 bases between the two germline ends. The CDR3 DNA reads as TGCAGCGTTGCGCGGGACACCGACTCTGGGGCCAACGTCCTGACTTTC. Its protein product is CSVARDTDSGANVLTF.

The chain carries TRBV4-3 and TRBJ2-3, with unresolved D. The V gene lost 0 bases and the J gene lost 4 bases, with 5 bases spanning the gap. Germline V lookup: CDR1 LGHNA, CDR2 YSLEER. The CDR3 runs 13 residues. CDR3 bases: TGCGCCAGCAGCCAAGATCTAGCAGATACGCAGTATTTT. This translates into CASSQDLADTQYF.

The rearrangement joins TRBV20-1 to TRBJ2-7; weak D call: TRBD1 (6 bases). V was trimmed by 6 bases and J by 2 bases, leaving 17 bases between them. The length of the CDR3 is 14 residues. Germline V lookup: CDR1 DFQATT, CDR2 SNEGSKA (reference sequence). In DNA, the CDR3 is TGCAGTGCCTCCGGCAGGGGAAACCCCTACGAGCAGTACTTC. This translates into CSASGRGNPYEQYF.

This chain connects TRBV19 to TRBJ2-1; D gene uncertain. This CDR3 contains 15 residues. Looked up from germline, CDR1 is LNHDA and CDR2 is SQIVND (reference sequence). V lost 6 bases to trimming and J lost 0 bases, with 12 bases between them. The CDR3 sequence is CASRSMGSSYNEQFF. CDR3 nucleotides: TGTGCCAGTAGGTCGATGGGAAGCTCCTACAATGAGCAGTTCTTC.

The chain couples TRBV20-1 to TRBJ2-7; 11 nucleotides align to TRBD2. This CDR3 region has 14 residues. The germline V gene encodes CDR1 DFQATT and CDR2 SNEGSKA (reference sequence). The V gene end was trimmed by 5 bases and the J gene end by 2 bases; junction bases not matched to a gene: 5. This chain's CDR3 is CSAPLAGAAYEQYF. CDR3 nucleotide sequence: TGCAGTGCTCCACTAGCGGGGGCGGCCTACGAGCAGTACTTC.

This clonotype is deemed medium-sized. This chain connects TRBV5-1 to TRBJ2-5; tentatively, D is TRBD1 (6 bases). V lost 0 bases and J lost 4, with 10 bases in between. Germline loops: CDR1 SGHRS, CDR2 YFSETQ. The CDR3 totals 14 residues. CDR3 residues: CASSLEAGVETQYF. The CDR3 nucleotides read TGCGCCAGCAGCTTGGAGGCAGGGGTAGAGACCCAGTACTTC.

The chain carries TRBV20-1 and TRBJ2-1; tentatively, D is TRBD2 (5 bases). The V gene's germline CDR1 is DFQATT and CDR2 SNEGSKA (reference sequence). V was trimmed by 5 bases and J by 8 bases, leaving 7 bases between them. CDR3 length: 10 amino acids. DNA for the CDR3: TGCAGTGCTCAAGCGGATGAGCAGTTCTTC. It specifies CSAQADEQFF.

The chain combines TRBV2 with TRBJ2-5, with D uncertain. CDR3 length: 13 amino acids. Germline V lookup: CDR1 SNHLY, CDR2 FYNNEI. Trimming stripped 6 bases from V and 5 bases from J, with 13 bases between. In nucleotides, the CDR3 is TGTGCCAGCAGCCCCTTGAGGTGGGAGACCCAGTACTTC. This sequence encodes CASSPLRWETQYF.

This clonotype was observed a few times. The chain joins TRBV29-1 to TRBJ1-2; 7 bases match TRBD1. Unmatched junction bases numbered 3, after V lost 4 bases and J lost 4 bases. The CDR3 totals 12 residues. Germline CDR1 reads SQVTM; CDR2 reads ANQGSEA. CDR3 nucleotides: TGCAGCGTTGGGACAGGTTCCTATGGCTACACCTTC. It encodes CSVGTGSYGYTF.